The clone carrying this T cell receptor (beta chain) occurred a few times. Its antigen is not known. These data are taken from a study of T-cell memory formation after mild COVID-19. TCRdb reprocessed the 5' RACE reads via MiXCR and lists one record per CDR3 protein. Among 400,000 to 500,000 distinct CDR3 sequences listed, 20% were seen once. The study's findings and limits: Clones shrinking from day 15 to 85 showed even CD4/CD8 mixes; later expanders tilted CD4+.

Germline V gene sequence: CDR1 MGHDK, CDR2 SYGVNS. The CDR3 has 16 residues. The V gene end was trimmed by 3 bases and the J gene end by 8 bases; junction bases not matched to a gene: 11. The sequencing input was PBMCs or a T cell subset sorted from them (not recorded which). The chain joins TRBV25-1 to TRBJ1-1; TRBD1 matches at 11 bases. This sequence originates from an adult woman who had mild COVID-19 (a few samples of this study predate the infection). Cell type and time point are not known. CDR3 region: CASSDIGQGAKGEAFF. For the CDR3, the DNA is TGTGCCAGCAGTGACATAGGACAGGGGGCCAAGGGGGAAGCTTTCTTT.